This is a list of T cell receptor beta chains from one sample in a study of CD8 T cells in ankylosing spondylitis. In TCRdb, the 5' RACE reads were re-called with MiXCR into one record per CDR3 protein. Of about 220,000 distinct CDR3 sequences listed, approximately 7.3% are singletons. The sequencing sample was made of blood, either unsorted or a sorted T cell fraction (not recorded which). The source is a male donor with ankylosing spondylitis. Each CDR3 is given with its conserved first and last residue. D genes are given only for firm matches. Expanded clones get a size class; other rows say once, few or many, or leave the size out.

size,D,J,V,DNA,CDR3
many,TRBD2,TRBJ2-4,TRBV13,TGTGCCAGCAGCACTAGCGGGGCTTTAGCCAAAAACATTCAGTACTTC,CASSTSGALAKNIQYF
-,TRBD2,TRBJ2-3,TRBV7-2,TGTGCCAGCAGCTTAGAGGGCGGGAGAGGCGGAGATACGCAGTATTTT,CASSLEGGRGGDTQYF
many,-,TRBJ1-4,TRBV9,TGTGCCAGCAGCGCTCGCGCGGGCCCTTTCGAAAAACTGTTTTTT,CASSARAGPFEKLFF
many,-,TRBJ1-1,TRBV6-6,TGTGCCAGCAGTTATGAGGAAGCTTTCTTT,CASSYEEAFF
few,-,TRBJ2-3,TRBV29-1,TGCAGCGTACCCCAATGGGGAGATACGCAGTATTTT,CSVPQWGDTQYF
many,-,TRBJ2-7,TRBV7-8,TGTGCCAGCAGCTTAACGGGATTCGCCTACGAGCAGTACTTC,CASSLTGFAYEQYF
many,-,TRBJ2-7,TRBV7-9,TGTGCCAGCAGCCCGACTTTGGTGTCAGCCCACGAGCAGTACTTC,CASSPTLVSAHEQYF
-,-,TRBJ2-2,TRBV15,TGTGCCACCAGTACTATGACCGGGGAGCTGTTTTTT,CATSTMTGELFF
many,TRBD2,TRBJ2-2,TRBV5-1,TGCGCCAGCAGCTTTGGACTAGCGGGGGATCCCGGGGAGCTGTTTTTT,CASSFGLAGDPGELFF
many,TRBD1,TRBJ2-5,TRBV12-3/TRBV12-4,TGTGCCAGCAGGGGACAGGCCCACGAGACCCAGTACTTC,CASRGQAHETQYF
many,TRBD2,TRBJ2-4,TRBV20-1,TGCAGTGCTAGAGAGGTCGGAACTAGCGGGGGGGCGAAGGCCAAAAACATTCAGTACTTC,CSAREVGTSGGAKAKNIQYF
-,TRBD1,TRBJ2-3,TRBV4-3,TGCGCCAGCAGCCGCCTTAATACCGGGACAGGGGGTGGTACGCAGTATTTT,CASSRLNTGTGGGTQYF
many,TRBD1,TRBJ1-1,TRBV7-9,TGTGCCAGCAGACCAGGGGGCGATGGCACTGAAGCTTTCTTT,CASRPGGDGTEAFF
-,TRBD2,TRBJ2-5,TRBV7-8,TGTGCCAGCAGCTTAGAACTAGCGGGGGGGCGGGAGACCCAGTACTTC,CASSLELAGGRETQYF
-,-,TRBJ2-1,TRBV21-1,TGTGCCAGCAGCACCCCGACTAGCGGGATGGTTGAGCAGTTCTTC,CASSTPTSGMVEQFF
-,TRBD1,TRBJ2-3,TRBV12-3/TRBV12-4,TGTGCCAGCAGTTTGTTCAGACAGGGCGAATGGCCAGATACGCAGTATTTT,CASSLFRQGEWPDTQYF
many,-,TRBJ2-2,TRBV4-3,TGCGCCAGCAGCCAAGGTCGCAGGCGCGGGGAGCTGTTTTTT,CASSQGRRRGELFF
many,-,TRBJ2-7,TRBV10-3,TGTGCCATCAGTGAGTCTGGACGGGGCGGGGCCTACGAGCAGTACTTC,CAISESGRGGAYEQYF
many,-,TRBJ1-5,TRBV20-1,TGCAGTGCTACCCAATTAGTTGGGGGCGCGAGCAATCAGCCCCAGCATTTT,CSATQLVGGASNQPQHF
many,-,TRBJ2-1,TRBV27,TGTGCCAGCAGCCTAACGGATCCCTACTACAATGAGCAGTTCTTC,CASSLTDPYYNEQFF
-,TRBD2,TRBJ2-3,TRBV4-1,TGCGCCAGCAGCCAAGTCGACGGGAGGGCGGCAGATACGCAGTATTTT,CASSQVDGRAADTQYF
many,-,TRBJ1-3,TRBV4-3,TGCGCCAGCAGCCGATATAGGGGTTCTGGAAACACCATATATTTT,CASSRYRGSGNTIYF
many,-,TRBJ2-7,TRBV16,TGTGCCAGCAGCGCCGAGCGCGAGCAGTACTTC,CASSAEREQYF
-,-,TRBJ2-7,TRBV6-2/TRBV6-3,TGTGCCAGCAGTTACTCGAGTGAACGGGAGAGGCCTTACGAGCAGTACTTC,CASSYSSERERPYEQYF
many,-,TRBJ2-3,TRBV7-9,TGTGCCAGCAGCCCCTTGACTCTCGACTTT,CASSPLTLDF
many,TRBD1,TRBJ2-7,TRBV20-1,TGCAGTGCCTGGCCGGACAGGGTTTACGAGCAGTACTTC,CSAWPDRVYEQYF
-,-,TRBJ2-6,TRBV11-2,TGTGCCAGCAGCCCCCGGGACTCCATCTCTGGGGCCAACGTCCTGACTTTC,CASSPRDSISGANVLTF
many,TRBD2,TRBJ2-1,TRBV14,TGTGCCAGCAGCCTCCGACTAGCGGGTTACAATGAGCAGTTCTTC,CASSLRLAGYNEQFF
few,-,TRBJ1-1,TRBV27,TGTGCCAGCAGTTTACGGACCTACGGGGGCACTGAAGCTTTCTTT,CASSLRTYGGTEAFF
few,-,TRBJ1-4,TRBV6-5,TGTGCCAGCAGTTACTCGAGGATAGGAGAAAAACTGTTTTTT,CASSYSRIGEKLFF
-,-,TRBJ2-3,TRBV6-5,TGTGCCAGCAGTTACAGGGGGGTCACCCCCACAGATACGCAGTATTTT,CASSYRGVTPTDTQYF
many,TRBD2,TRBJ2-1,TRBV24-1,TGTGCCGCCAGTGATAAAGCGGGACGGATTACCTACAATGAGCAGTTCTTC,CAASDKAGRITYNEQFF
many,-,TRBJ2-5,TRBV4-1,TGCGCCAGCAGCCAATTAGTGGAGGCCCAGGGTAAAGAGACCCAGTACTTC,CASSQLVEAQGKETQYF
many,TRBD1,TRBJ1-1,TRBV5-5,TGTGCCAGCAGCTTCGGACAGGGTCGAATGAACACTGAAGCTTTCTTT,CASSFGQGRMNTEAFF
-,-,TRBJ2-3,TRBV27,TGTGCCAGCAGATCTCTTCTATACACAGATACGCAGTATTTT,CASRSLLYTDTQYF
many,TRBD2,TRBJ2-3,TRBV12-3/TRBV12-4,TGTGCCAGCAGTTTACCAGCGGGGGGCACAGATACGCAGTATTTT,CASSLPAGGTDTQYF
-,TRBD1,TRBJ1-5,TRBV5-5,TGTGCCAGCAGCTTCAGTCCCGGGACAGGGCCCGGTCAGCCCCAGCATTTT,CASSFSPGTGPGQPQHF
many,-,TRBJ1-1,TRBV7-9,TGTGCCAGCAGTACGGAGAAACTCACTGAAGCTTTCTTT,CASSTEKLTEAFF
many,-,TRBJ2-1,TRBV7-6,TGTGCCAGCAGCTTACCCCCAGGGGCAATAGAGCAGTTCTTC,CASSLPPGAIEQFF
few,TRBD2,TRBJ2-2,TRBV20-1,TGCAGTGCTAGAGCGGGAGGGTGGGACACCGGGGAGCTGTTTTTT,CSARAGGWDTGELFF
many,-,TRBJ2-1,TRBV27,TGTGCCAGCAGTTCCCGGACGGTAAGCTCCTACAATGAGCAGTTCTTC,CASSSRTVSSYNEQFF
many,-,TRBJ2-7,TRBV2,TGTGCCAGCAGTGGGGGGACACCTCCCTACGAGCAGTACTTC,CASSGGTPPYEQYF
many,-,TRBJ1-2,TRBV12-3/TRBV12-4,TGTGCCAGCAGTTTAAGCCAGAACTATGGCTACACCTTC,CASSLSQNYGYTF
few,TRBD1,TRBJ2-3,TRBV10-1,TGCGCCAGCAGGGATACAGGGGGCTCGGATACGCAGTATTTT,CASRDTGGSDTQYF
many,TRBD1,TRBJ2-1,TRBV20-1,TGCAGTGCTAGAGCCACAGGGGGCGGTAGCTCCTACAATGAGCAGTTCTTC,CSARATGGGSSYNEQFF
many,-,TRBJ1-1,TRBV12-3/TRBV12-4,TGTGCCAGCAGTTTAATGGGGGCCCACACTGAAGCTTTCTTT,CASSLMGAHTEAFF
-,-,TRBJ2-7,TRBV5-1,TGCGCCAGCAGCTTAACCTGGGGACAAATCCACGAGCAGTACTTC,CASSLTWGQIHEQYF
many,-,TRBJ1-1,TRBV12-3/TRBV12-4,TGTGCCAGCAGTGTCACAGGTGTAACGTCTGAAGCTTTCTTT,CASSVTGVTSEAFF